The clone carrying this T cell receptor beta chain was observed a single time. The data stem from a study of blood T cell repertoires in COVID-19. Study details: Researchers got acute and convalescent COVID-19 samples from the United States, Italy and Spain. PBMCs, B-cell-depleted T cells, or T cells were the source of the cDNA or gDNA that made up the material.

In the study's own analysis: Estimated nucleated cell counts came from reference gene primer amplification. Measured with immunoSEQ multiplex PCR; TCRdb has only the in-frame clones, and not every one. That table is the source of V, J and clone size, and D and trimming were worked out from the DNA. The sample records about 60,000 clones, almost 90% being singletons. Trimming pared 5 bases from V and 5 bases from J, leaving 10 bases between. This CDR3 has 13 amino acids. CDR1 and CDR2 (germline): SGHTA, FQGTGA. Sample: peripheral blood. This chain uses TRBV7-3 with TRBJ2-1; D call uncertain. The receptor was derived from a man aged 55 to 70 with acute or convalescent COVID-19. CDR3 in DNA: TGTGCCAGCAGCCCCAGGCCCGACAATGAGCAGTTCTTC. Amino acid sequence: CASSPRPDNEQFF. The whole variable domain, filled in from reference TRBV7-3 and TRBJ2-1, reads GAGVSQTPSNKVTEKGKYVELRCDPISGHTALYWYRQSLGQGPEFLIYFQGTGAADDSGLPNDRFFAVRPEGSVSTLKIQRTERGDSAVYLCASSPRPDNEQFFGPGTRLTVL.